The clone carrying this T cell receptor (beta chain) occurred a few times. This sample is drawn from a study of graft-versus-host responses after intestinal transplantation. Whole-study results and caveats: Allografts of patients with graft-donor T cell macrochimerism showed high graft-versus-host to host-versus-graft clone ratios.

The J segment lost 1 base and the V segment lost 5 bases, leaving 6 bases of the junction unmatched. The CDR3 covers 15 residues. Germline CDR1 LNHDA, CDR2 SQIVND (reference sequence). Sequencing used immunoSEQ multiplex PCR; TCRdb keeps in-frame clones, though not all of them. The sample lists roughly 7,800 clones; 31% were seen once. The sample in question was alloreactive CD4+ T cells from a mixed lymphocyte reaction culture, obtained before intestinal transplant. Subset here: CFSE-low proliferating T cells sorted from approximately 6-day pre-transplant mixed lymphocyte reaction (GvH or HvG direction). J is TRBJ2-7 and V is TRBV19, with 9 bases matching TRBD1. The clonotype comes from a human patient who received an intestinal transplant. CDR3 loop: CASSDDRGFSYEQYF. The CDR3 nucleotides read TGTGCCAGTAGTGACGACAGGGGGTTTTCCTACGAGCAGTACTTC. Supplemented by reference TRBV19 and TRBJ2-7, the full variable domain reads DGGITQSPKYLFRKEGQNVTLSCEQNLNHDAMYWYRQDPGQGLRLIYYSQIVNDFQKGDIAEGYSVSREKKESFPLTVTSAQKNPTAFYLCASSDDRGFSYEQYFGPGTRLTVT.